Shown below are 16 T cell receptor beta chains from a single sample sequenced in a study of blood T cell repertoires in COVID-19 (TCRdb year 2020). The library relied on the immunoSEQ multiplex PCR assay. Here the immuneACCESS table is served through TCRdb, limited to in-frame sequences with V and J called. Missing clones are a known gap in these copies; in checked studies unresolved V genes cover under half, and the rest lacks a known reason. A total of about 130,000 clones appear in this sample, 84% of them only once. The ten largest clonotypes hold roughly 13% of the sample. Input material: peripheral blood. These receptors were taken from a human donor in a cohort sampled during active COVID-19.

The gene calls are TRBV7-2 and TRBJ1-3; perhaps TRBD1 as D (6 bases). The germline V gene has CDR1 SGHTA and CDR2 FQGNSA. Trimming took off 1 base at V and 7 bases at J, with 17 bases between the two ends. This CDR3 spans 16 amino acids. CDR3 coding DNA: TGTGCCAGCAGCTTAGATAGCACAGGGAGAGGGAACACCATATATTTT. It yields the protein CASSLDSTGRGNTIYF. Drawing the rest from reference TRBV7-2 and TRBJ1-3, the complete variable domain is GAGVSQSPSNKVTEKGKDVELRCDPISGHTALYWYRQSLGQGLEFLIYFQGNSAPDKSGLPSDRFSAERTGGSVSTLTIQRTQQEDSAVYLCASSLDSTGRGNTIYFGEGSWLTVV.

V usage is TRBV18 and J usage is TRBJ2-2; the match to TRBD1 covers 10 bases. The germline V gene has CDR1 KGHSH and CDR2 LQKENI. V dropped 3 bases and J dropped 3; count of bases not matched to a gene: 10. The CDR3 runs 18 residues. CDR3 nucleotide sequence: TGTGCCAGCTCACCTCTTATGTCCGGGACAGGGGACACCGGGGAGCTGTTTTTT. Amino acids: CASSPLMSGTGDTGELFF. Together with reference TRBV18 and TRBJ2-2, the CDR3 gives the full variable domain: NAGVMQNPRHLVRRRGQEARLRCSPMKGHSHVYWYRQLPEEGLKFMVYLQKENIIDESGMPKERFSAEFPKEGPSILRIQQVVRGDSAAYFCASSPLMSGTGDTGELFFGEGSRLTVL.

This chain connects TRBV5-4 to TRBJ2-1, with D possibly matching TRBD2 (7 bases). V shed 2 bases and J shed 4 bases, with 16 bases lying between them. CDR1 is SGHNT and CDR2 is YYREEE in the germline V gene (reference sequence). CDR3 length equals 16 residues. The CDR3 loop reads CASSLRGGQRYNEQFF. The CDR3 bases are TGTGCCAGCAGCTTAAGGGGGGGACAAAGGTACAATGAGCAGTTCTTC.

The rearrangement links TRBV6-6 to TRBJ1-2, with no clear D. There are 16 residues in the CDR3. V shed 4 bases and J shed 3 bases, with 18 bases lying between them. Germline V CDR1 and CDR2: MNHNY, SVGAGI (reference sequence). This CDR3 is CASSSTSQGRDYGYTF. CDR3 bases: TGTGCCAGCAGTTCGACATCGCAAGGGAGGGACTATGGCTACACCTTC.

The chain joins TRBV6-2 or TRBV6-3 to TRBJ2-5; TRBD2 matches 10 bases. After removal of 2 bases from V and 3 bases from J, the junction contained 6 bases not matched to a gene. CDR3 length equals 16 residues. CDR1 is MNHEY, CDR2 SVGEGT, per germline. The CDR3 protein is CASSYVAGGPKETQYF. The CDR3 nucleotides read TGTGCCAGCAGTTACGTAGCGGGGGGACCTAAAGAGACCCAGTACTTC.

This chain connects TRBV5-4 to TRBJ2-2; TRBD2 aligns across 10 bases. Germline V gene sequence: CDR1 SGHNT, CDR2 YYREEE (reference sequence). Germline trimming cut 4 bases from V and 4 bases from J; bases unmatched to any gene: 10. The CDR3 sequence is 17 residues long. CDR3 protein: CASSARAGGPSTGELFF. The DNA of the CDR3 is TGTGCCAGCAGCGCGAGAGCGGGGGGGCCTTCCACCGGGGAGCTGTTTTTT.

The chain is built from TRBV24-1 and TRBJ2-7; a weak D match, TRBD2 (6 bases). The V and J ends lost 4 bases and 1 base respectively, with 7 bases between them. Germline V CDR1 and CDR2: KGHDR, SFDVKD. The CDR3 is made up of 13 amino acids. The CDR3 nucleotides read TGTGCCACCAGTGAGGGGGGATCCTACGAGCAGTACTTC. Translation: CATSEGGSYEQYF.

The V gene is TRBV19, the J gene TRBJ1-1, with D hard to call. The V gene lost 7 bases and the J gene lost 0 bases, with 9 bases spanning the gap. Germline V lookup: CDR1 LNHDA, CDR2 SQIVND (reference sequence). The CDR3 runs 13 residues. The chain's CDR3 is CASTPELNTEAFF. The CDR3, as DNA: TGTGCCAGTACGCCGGAGCTGAACACTGAAGCTTTCTTT.

This chain connects TRBV12-5 to TRBJ1-3; D is perhaps TRBD1 (6 bases). CDR1 LGHNT and CDR2 FRNRAP come from the germline V gene. The CDR3 contains 15 residues. Between the trimmed V and J ends, which lost 1 base and 2 bases, there was a span of 9 bases. CDR3 residues: CASGLGQAAGNTIYF. The CDR3 DNA is TGTGCTAGTGGTTTGGGACAGGCAGCTGGAAACACCATATATTTT.

The chain employs TRBV10-2 and TRBJ1-1, with D unclear. This CDR3 is 15 amino acids long. Germline loops: CDR1 WSHSY, CDR2 SAAADI. Trimming shortened V by 6 bases and J by 0 bases, and 14 bases separated the two germline ends. Written as DNA, the CDR3 is TGCGCCAGCAGAACGCAGGAAAGTATGAACACTGAAGCTTTCTTT. This encodes CASRTQESMNTEAFF.

The gene calls are TRBV7-2 and TRBJ2-5, with TRBD2 as a possible D gene (6 bases). The CDR3 covers 15 residues. Germline V lookup: CDR1 SGHTA, CDR2 FQGNSA. Between the trimmed V and J ends, which lost 3 bases and 5 bases, there was a span of 16 bases. The CDR3 spells CASSLMGGSLETQYF. CDR3 bases: TGTGCCAGCAGCTTGATGGGGGGTTCTTTGGAGACCCAGTACTTC.

The chain recombines TRBV7-2 with TRBJ2-7; a possible D gene is TRBD1 (7 bases). The V gene lost 3 bases and the J gene lost 4 bases, with 13 bases spanning the gap. The CDR3 length is 14 residues. Germline lookup yields CDR1 SGHTA and CDR2 FQGNSA. The DNA for the CDR3 is TGTGCCAGCAGCTTCCAGGGGGGCGGTTACGAGCAGTACTTC. Translation gives CASSFQGGGYEQYF.

The V gene is TRBV2, the J gene TRBJ1-1; D uncertain. The CDR3 covers 14 residues. CDR1 is SNHLY and CDR2 is FYNNEI in the germline V gene. The V gene lost 3 bases and the J gene lost 5 bases, with 13 bases spanning the gap. CDR3 sequence: CASSESRAGTEAFF. CDR3 bases: TGTGCCAGCAGTGAGTCCCGGGCGGGTACTGAAGCTTTCTTT.

CDR3 DNA: TGTGCCAGCAGCTCGCGACAGGGTGCAAATCAGCCCCAGCATTTT. Translation gives CASSSRQGANQPQHF. The chain links TRBV5-8 to TRBJ1-5; TRBD1 agrees at 7 bases. V dropped 3 bases and J dropped 4; count of bases not matched to a gene: 7. Germline CDR1 is SGHTS and CDR2 is YDEGEE. The CDR3 loop spans 15 amino acids.

This chain links TRBV7-3 with TRBJ2-3; 8 nucleotides line up with TRBD2. This CDR3 region has 14 residues. CDR1 and CDR2 (germline): SGHTA, FQGTGA. J was trimmed by 2 bases and V by 4 bases; bases with no gene match: 2. The CDR3 is CASSYGGDTDTQYF. CDR3 nucleotides: TGTGCCAGCAGCTACGGGGGGGACACAGATACGCAGTATTTT.

The chain joins TRBV6-5 to TRBJ1-2, with D tentatively TRBD1 (6 bases). Trimming cost V 5 bases and J 5 bases, with 12 bases left between them. The CDR3 covers 13 residues. The germline CDR1 and CDR2 sequences are MNHEY and SVGAGI. CDR3 bases: TGTGCCAGCAGTCTATCAGGGGCTTATGGCTACACCTTC. Translated, it gives CASSLSGAYGYTF.